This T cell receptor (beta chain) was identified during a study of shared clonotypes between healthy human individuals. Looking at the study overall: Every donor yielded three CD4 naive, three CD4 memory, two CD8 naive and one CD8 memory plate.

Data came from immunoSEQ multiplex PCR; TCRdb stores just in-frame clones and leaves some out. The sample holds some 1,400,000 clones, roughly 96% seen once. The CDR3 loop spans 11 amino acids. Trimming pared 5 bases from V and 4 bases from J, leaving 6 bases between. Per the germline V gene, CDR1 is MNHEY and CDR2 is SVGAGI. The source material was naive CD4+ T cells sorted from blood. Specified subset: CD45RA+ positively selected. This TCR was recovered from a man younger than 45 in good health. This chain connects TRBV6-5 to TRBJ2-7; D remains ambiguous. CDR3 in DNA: TGTGCCAGCAGTCATCATTACGAGCAGTACTTC. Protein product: CASSHHYEQYF.